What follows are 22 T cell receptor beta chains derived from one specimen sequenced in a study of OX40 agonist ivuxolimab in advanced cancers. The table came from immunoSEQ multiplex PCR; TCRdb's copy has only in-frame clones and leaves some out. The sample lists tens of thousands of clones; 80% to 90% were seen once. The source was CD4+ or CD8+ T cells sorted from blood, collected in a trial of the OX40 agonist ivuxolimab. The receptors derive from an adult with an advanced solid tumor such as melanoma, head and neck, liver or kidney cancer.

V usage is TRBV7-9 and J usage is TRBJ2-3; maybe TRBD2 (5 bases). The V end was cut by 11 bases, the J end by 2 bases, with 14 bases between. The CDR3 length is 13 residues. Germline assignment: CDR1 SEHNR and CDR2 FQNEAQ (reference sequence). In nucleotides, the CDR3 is TGTGCCCCCATGCGGGCCACCACAGATACGCAGTATTTT. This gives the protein CAPMRATTDTQYF.

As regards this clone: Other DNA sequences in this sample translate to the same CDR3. The CDR3 DNA sequence: TGCGCCAGCAGCCCGGCGGGGACCTACGAGCAGTACTTC. It is translated as CASSPAGTYEQYF. The chain joins TRBV5-1 to TRBJ2-7; possibly TRBD2 for D (6 bases). V was pared by 4 bases and J by 2 bases, with 10 bases between. Germline V gene lookup returns CDR1 SGHRS and CDR2 YFSETQ. The length of the CDR3 is 13 residues.

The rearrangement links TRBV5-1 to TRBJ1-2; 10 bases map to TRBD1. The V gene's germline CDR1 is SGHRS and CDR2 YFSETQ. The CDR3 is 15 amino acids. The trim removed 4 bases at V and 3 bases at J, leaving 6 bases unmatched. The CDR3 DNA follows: TGCGCCAGCAGCCCCAGGGACAGGGGAGACTATGGCTACACCTTC. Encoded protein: CASSPRDRGDYGYTF.

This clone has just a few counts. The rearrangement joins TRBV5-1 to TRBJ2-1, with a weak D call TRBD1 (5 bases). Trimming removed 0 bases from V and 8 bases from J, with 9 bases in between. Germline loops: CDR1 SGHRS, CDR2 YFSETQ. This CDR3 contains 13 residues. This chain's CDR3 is CASSLGQGDEQFF. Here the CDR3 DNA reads TGCGCCAGCAGCTTGGGCCAGGGTGATGAGCAGTTCTTC.

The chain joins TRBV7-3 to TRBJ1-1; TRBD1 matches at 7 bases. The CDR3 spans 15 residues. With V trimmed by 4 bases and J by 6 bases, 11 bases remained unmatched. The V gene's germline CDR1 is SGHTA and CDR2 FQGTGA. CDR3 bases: TGTGCCAGCAGCTCCTCAGGGGGGTTCAGCGCTGAAGCTTTCTTT. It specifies CASSSSGGFSAEAFF.

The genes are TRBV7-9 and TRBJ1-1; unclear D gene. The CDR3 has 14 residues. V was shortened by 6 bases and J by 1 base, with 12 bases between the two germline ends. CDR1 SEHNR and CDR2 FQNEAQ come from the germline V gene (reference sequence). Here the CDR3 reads CASRLEHTNTEAFF. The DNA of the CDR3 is TGTGCCAGCAGACTAGAGCATACGAACACTGAAGCTTTCTTT.

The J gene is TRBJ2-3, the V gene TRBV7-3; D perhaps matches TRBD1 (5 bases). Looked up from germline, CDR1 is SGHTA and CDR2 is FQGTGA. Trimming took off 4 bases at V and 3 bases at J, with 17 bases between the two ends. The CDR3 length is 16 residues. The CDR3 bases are TGTGCCAGCAGCTCCGGCCAGACAGTATTTACAGATACGCAGTATTTT. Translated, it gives CASSSGQTVFTDTQYF.

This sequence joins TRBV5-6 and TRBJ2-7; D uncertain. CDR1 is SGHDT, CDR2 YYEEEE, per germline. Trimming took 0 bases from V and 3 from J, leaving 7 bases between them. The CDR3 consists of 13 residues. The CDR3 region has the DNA TGTGCCAGCAGCTTGGGGTTCTACTACGAGCAGTACTTC. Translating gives CASSLGFYYEQYF.

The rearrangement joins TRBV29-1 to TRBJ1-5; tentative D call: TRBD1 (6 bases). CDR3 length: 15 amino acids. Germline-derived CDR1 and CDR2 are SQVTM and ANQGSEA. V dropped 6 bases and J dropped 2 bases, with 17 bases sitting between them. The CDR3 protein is CSVQQGVGGNQPQHF. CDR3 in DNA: TGCAGCGTCCAACAGGGCGTGGGGGGCAATCAGCCCCAGCATTTT.

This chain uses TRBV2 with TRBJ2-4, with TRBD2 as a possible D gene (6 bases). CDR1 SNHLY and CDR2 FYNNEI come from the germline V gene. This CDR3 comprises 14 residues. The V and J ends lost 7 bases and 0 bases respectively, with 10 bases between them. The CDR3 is CASTAGIAKNIQYF. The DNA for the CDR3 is TGTGCCAGCACCGCGGGGATAGCCAAAAACATTCAGTACTTC.

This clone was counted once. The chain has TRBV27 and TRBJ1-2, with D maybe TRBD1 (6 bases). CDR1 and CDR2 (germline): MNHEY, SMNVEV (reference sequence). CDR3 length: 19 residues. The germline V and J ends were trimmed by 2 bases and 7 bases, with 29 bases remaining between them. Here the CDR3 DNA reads TGTGCCAGCAGTTTAATCCAGACAGCCCGAGCTAGGGGGAATTCTGGCTACACCTTC. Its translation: CASSLIQTARARGNSGYTF.

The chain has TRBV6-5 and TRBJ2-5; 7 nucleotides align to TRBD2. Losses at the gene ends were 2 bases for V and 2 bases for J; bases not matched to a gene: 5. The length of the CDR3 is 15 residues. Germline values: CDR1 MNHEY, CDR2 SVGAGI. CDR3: CASSYAGTMQETQYF. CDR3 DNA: TGTGCCAGCAGTTACGCAGGGACTATGCAAGAGACCCAGTACTTC.

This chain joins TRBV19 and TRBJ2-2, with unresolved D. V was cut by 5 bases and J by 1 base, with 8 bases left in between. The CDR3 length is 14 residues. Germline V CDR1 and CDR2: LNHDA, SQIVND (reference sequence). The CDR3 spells CASSVTENTGELFF. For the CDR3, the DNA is TGTGCCAGTAGTGTGACGGAGAACACCGGGGAGCTGTTTTTT.

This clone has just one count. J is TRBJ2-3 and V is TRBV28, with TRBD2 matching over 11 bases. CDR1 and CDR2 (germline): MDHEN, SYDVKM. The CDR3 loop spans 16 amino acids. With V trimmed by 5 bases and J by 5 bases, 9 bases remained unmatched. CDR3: CASSPPSGGWGDTQYF. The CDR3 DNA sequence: TGTGCCAGCAGTCCACCTAGCGGGGGGTGGGGAGATACGCAGTATTTT. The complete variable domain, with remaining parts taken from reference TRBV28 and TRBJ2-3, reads DVKVTQSSRYLVKRTGEKVFLECVQDMDHENMFWYRQDPGLGLRLIYFSYDVKMKEKGDIPEGYSVSREKKERFSLILESASTNQTSMYLCASSPPSGGWGDTQYFGPGTRLTVL.

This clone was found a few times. CDR3 loop: CASSVWAPASNQPQHF. The CDR3 nucleotides are TGTGCCAGCAGTGTATGGGCACCCGCTAGCAATCAGCCCCAGCATTTT. The chain links TRBV2 to TRBJ1-5; no firm D call. The germline V gene encodes CDR1 SNHLY and CDR2 FYNNEI. V lost 4 bases to trimming and J lost 0 bases, with 13 bases between them. CDR3 length: 16 amino acids.

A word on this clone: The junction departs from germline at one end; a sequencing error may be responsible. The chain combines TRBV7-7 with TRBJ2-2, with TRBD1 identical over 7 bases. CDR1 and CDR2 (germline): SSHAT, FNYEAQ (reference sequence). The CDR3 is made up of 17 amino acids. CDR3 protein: CASSHPLTGLNTGELFF. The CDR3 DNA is TGTGCTAGCAGCCACCCCTTGACAGGGTTGAACACCGGGGAGCTGTTTTTT. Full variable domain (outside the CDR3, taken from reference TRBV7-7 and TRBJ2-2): GAGVSQSPRYKVTKRGQDVTLRCDPISSHATLYWYQQALGQGPEFLTYFNYEAQPDKSGLPSDRFSAERPEGSISTLTIQRTEQRDSAMYRCASSHPLTGLNTGELFFGEGSRLTVL.

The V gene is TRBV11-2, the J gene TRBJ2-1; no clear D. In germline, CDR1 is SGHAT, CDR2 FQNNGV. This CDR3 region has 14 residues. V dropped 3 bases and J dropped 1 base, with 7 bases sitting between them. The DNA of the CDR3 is TGTGCCAGCAGCTTGAGAGCTTCCTACAATGAGCAGTTCTTC. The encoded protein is CASSLRASYNEQFF.

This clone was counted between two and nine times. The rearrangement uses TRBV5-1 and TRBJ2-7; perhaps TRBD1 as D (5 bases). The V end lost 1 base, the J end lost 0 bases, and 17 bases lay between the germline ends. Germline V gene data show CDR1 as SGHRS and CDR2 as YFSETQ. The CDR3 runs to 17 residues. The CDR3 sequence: CASSLKLARQSSYEQYF. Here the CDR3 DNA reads TGCGCCAGCAGCTTGAAATTAGCCCGACAGAGCTCCTACGAGCAGTACTTC.

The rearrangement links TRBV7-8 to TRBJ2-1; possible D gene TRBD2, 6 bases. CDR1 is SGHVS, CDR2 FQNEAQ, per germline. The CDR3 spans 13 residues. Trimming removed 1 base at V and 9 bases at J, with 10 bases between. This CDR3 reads CASSLVGSGEQFF. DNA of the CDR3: TGTGCCAGCAGCTTAGTAGGTAGCGGTGAGCAGTTCTTC.

This CDR3 is CATGSGGAKNIQYF. The CDR3, as DNA: TGTGCCACCGGGTCCGGAGGTGCCAAAAACATTCAGTACTTC. The gene calls are TRBV19 and TRBJ2-4; a weak D match, TRBD2 (5 bases). The CDR3 extends over 14 amino acids. CDR1 and CDR2 (germline): LNHDA, SQIVND (reference sequence). The V gene lost 10 bases and the J gene lost 1 base, with 14 bases spanning the gap.

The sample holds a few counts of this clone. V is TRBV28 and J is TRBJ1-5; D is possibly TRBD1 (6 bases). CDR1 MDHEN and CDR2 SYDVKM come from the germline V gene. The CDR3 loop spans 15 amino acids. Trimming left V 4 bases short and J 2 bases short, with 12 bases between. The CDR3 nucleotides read TGTGCCAGCAGTTCCGCAGGGGAGGGCAATCAGCCCCAGCATTTT. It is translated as CASSSAGEGNQPQHF. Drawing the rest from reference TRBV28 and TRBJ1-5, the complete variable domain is DVKVTQSSRYLVKRTGEKVFLECVQDMDHENMFWYRQDPGLGLRLIYFSYDVKMKEKGDIPEGYSVSREKKERFSLILESASTNQTSMYLCASSSAGEGNQPQHFGDGTRLSIL.

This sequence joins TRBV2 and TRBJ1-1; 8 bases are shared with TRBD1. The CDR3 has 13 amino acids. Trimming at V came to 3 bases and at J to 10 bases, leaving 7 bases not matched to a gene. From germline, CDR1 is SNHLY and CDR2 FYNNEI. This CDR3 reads CASSDVGQVVAFF. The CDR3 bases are TGTGCCAGCAGTGACGTGGGACAGGTCGTAGCTTTCTTT.